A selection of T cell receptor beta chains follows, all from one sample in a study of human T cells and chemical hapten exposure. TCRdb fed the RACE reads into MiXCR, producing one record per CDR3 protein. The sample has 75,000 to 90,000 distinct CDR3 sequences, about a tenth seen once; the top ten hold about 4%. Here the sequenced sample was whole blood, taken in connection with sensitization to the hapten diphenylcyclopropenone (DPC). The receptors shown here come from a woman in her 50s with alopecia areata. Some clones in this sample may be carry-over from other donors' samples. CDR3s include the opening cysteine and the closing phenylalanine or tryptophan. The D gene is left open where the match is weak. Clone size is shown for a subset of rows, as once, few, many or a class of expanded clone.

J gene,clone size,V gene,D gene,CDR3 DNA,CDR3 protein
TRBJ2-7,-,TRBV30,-,TGTGCCTGGAGTGGGATGGACAGAAACACCTACGAGCAGTACTTC,CAWSGMDRNTYEQYF
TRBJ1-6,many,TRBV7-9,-,TGTGCCAGCAGCCCCTCCAAGAATTCACCCCTCCACTTT,CASSPSKNSPLHF
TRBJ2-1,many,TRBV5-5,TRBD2,TGTGCCAGCAGCCCTCTCGGGAGAGCGGGAGGGCCCTCGAATGAGCAGTTCTTC,CASSPLGRAGGPSNEQFF
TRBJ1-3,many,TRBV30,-,TGTGCCTGGAGTAGAGCTCCTGGAAACACCATATATTTT,CAWSRAPGNTIYF
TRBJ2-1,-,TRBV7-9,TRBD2,TGTGCCAGCAGCTCTTATCGCGGGAGGGGGTACAATGAGCAGTTCTTC,CASSSYRGRGYNEQFF
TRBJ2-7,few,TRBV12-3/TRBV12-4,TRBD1,TGTGCCAGCAGTTTCTCAGGGGGCTTTCGCGAGCAGTACTTC,CASSFSGGFREQYF
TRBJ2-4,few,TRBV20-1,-,TGCAGTGCTAGTCTCAGGCAGGGGCTGAACATTCAGTACTTC,CSASLRQGLNIQYF
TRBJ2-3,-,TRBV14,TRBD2,TGTGCCAGCAGTGCCGGACTAGCGGGAACAGATACGCAGTATTTT,CASSAGLAGTDTQYF
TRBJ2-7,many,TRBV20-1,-,TGCAGTGTTGGTTCCGCGGGGACCAGCTCCTACGAGCAGTACTTC,CSVGSAGTSSYEQYF
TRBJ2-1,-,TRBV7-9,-,TGTGCCAGCAGCTTAGCTTCCTACAATGAGCAGTTCTTC,CASSLASYNEQFF
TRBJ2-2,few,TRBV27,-,TGTGCCAGCAGTTTATCGACCGTCGGGGAGCTGTTTTTT,CASSLSTVGELFF
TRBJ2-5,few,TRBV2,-,TGTGCCAGCAGTGGCAATTTCGGGGCGGAAGAGACCCAGTACTTC,CASSGNFGAEETQYF
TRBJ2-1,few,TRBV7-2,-,TGTGCCAGCAGCTTAGCGGTAGGGAGGTGGTACAATGAGCAGTTCTTC,CASSLAVGRWYNEQFF
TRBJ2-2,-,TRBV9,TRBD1,TGTGCCAGCAGCGTAGGTGAAGGGACAGGGGGCTACACCGGGGAGCTGTTTTTT,CASSVGEGTGGYTGELFF
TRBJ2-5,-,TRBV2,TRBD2,TGTGCCAGCATAAGGGAGGGGGAGACCCAGTACTTC,CASIREGETQYF
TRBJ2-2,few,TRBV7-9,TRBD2,TGTGCCAGCAGCTCAAGTAGCGGGGGTGACACCGGGGAGCTGTTTTTT,CASSSSSGGDTGELFF
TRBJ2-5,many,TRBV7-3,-,TGTGCCAGCAGCTTGTGGGGGGAGAGGCAAGAGACCCAGTACTTC,CASSLWGERQETQYF
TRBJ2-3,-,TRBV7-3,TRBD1,TGTGCCAGCAGCTTAAATCCAGGGGGCTCCACAGATACGCAGTATTTT,CASSLNPGGSTDTQYF
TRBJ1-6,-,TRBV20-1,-,TGCAGTGCCAGCCGCGAATCCTATAATTCACCCCTCCACTTT,CSASRESYNSPLHF
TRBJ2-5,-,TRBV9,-,TGTGCCAGCAGCGTCAGCATCCAGGTACAAGAGACCCAGTACTTC,CASSVSIQVQETQYF
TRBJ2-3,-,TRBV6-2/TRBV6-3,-,TGTGCCAGCAGCGACCTAGCGGATACGCAGTATTTT,CASSDLADTQYF
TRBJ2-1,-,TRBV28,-,TGTGCCAGCGGAGGGACGCCCTCCTACAATGAGCAGTTCTTC,CASGGTPSYNEQFF
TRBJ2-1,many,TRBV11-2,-,TGTGCCAGCAGCTCGGATTCGGTCGTGCGGTTCTTC,CASSSDSVVRFF
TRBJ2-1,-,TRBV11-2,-,TGTGCCAGCAGCTTAGATCCTACCGGGGGAAGCTCCTACAATGAGCAGTTCTTC,CASSLDPTGGSSYNEQFF
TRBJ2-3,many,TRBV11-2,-,TGTGCCAGCAGCTTAAGGGGGGCATCCGGGGGTGATACGCAGTATTTT,CASSLRGASGGDTQYF
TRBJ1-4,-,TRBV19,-,TGTGCCAGTAGTATCCAGGCGGGGCTTAAGGAACTGTTTTTT,CASSIQAGLKELFF
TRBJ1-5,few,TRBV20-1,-,TGCAGTGCTAGAGGCGAAAGCGGCAATCAGCCCCAGCATTTT,CSARGESGNQPQHF
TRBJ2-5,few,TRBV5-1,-,TGCGCCAGCAGCCCCACGGGGCGAGAGACCCAGTACTTC,CASSPTGRETQYF
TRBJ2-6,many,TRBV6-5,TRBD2,TGTGCCAGCAGTTGGGGACTAGCGGGAGCTGGGGCCAACGTCCTGACTTTC,CASSWGLAGAGANVLTF
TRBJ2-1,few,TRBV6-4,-,TGTGCCAGCAGTGTAGACTCCTATAGGTCGGATGAGCAGTTCTTC,CASSVDSYRSDEQFF
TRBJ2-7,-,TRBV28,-,TGTGCCAGCCGAGGGGGGGGTCGGGAGCAGTACTTC,CASRGGGREQYF
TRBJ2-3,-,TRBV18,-,TGTGCCAGCTCACCTAGGGACACCAAGCTGGGAGATACGCAGTATTTT,CASSPRDTKLGDTQYF
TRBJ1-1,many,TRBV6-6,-,TGTGCCAGCAGGATCCGGGACGAAGCTTTCTTT,CASRIRDEAFF